The 7 T cell receptor beta chains below all came from one sample that was sequenced in a study of blood T cell repertoires in COVID-19. Clones were read by immunoSEQ multiplex PCR, and TCRdb kept only the in-frame ones, dropping some. The sample lists about 36,000 clones; around four fifths were seen once. The material sequenced was peripheral blood. The receptors derive from a human donor in a cohort sampled during active or convalescent COVID-19. The donor label of this sample is uncertain.

This sequence joins TRBV1 and TRBJ2-5; the table's D call TRBD2 went unverified against the DNA. TRBV1 is annotated as a pseudogene. The CDR3 is 14 amino acids. CDR3 region: CTSASGTFEETQYF. The CDR3 DNA reads TGCACCAGCGCTAGTGGGACTTTCGAAGAGACCCAGTACTTC.

The chain has TRBV4-1 and TRBJ1-3; possible D gene TRBD1, 5 bases. The V gene lost 1 base and the J gene lost 4 bases, with 23 bases spanning the gap. Germline CDR1 is MGHRA and CDR2 is YSYEKL. CDR3 length: 19 amino acids. The CDR3 here is CASSQVAGSLVGSGNTIYF. The CDR3 DNA reads as TGCGCCAGCAGCCAAGTGGCAGGGTCTCTTGTGGGTTCCGGAAACACCATATATTTT.

The rearrangement uses TRBV19 and TRBJ1-1, with D maybe TRBD1 (5 bases). The V gene lost 7 bases and the J gene lost 4 bases, with 13 bases spanning the gap. Germline values: CDR1 LNHDA, CDR2 SQIVND (reference sequence). The CDR3 spans 13 residues. Written as DNA, the CDR3 is TGTGCCAGTACCCCGACAGTTCTCACTGAAGCTTTCTTT. This sequence encodes CASTPTVLTEAFF.

The V call is TRBV11-2, the J call TRBJ1-3; D remains unclear. Trimming took 3 bases from V and 2 from J, leaving 5 bases between them. This CDR3 spans 13 amino acids. Germline-derived CDR1 and CDR2 are SGHAT and FQNNGV. The CDR3 DNA reads as TGTGCCAGCAGCTTCCAGACTGGAAACACCATATATTTT. Translated, it gives CASSFQTGNTIYF.

The V gene is TRBV4-3, the J gene TRBJ2-7; TRBD1 might be the D (5 bases). The CDR3 spans 15 residues. From germline, CDR1 is LGHNA and CDR2 YSLEER. V gave up 5 bases and J gave up 7 bases, with 21 bases separating them. In DNA, the CDR3 is TGCGCCAGCAGCTCACTGATCGCAGGGAATGAGGAGCAGTACTTC. Amino acid sequence: CASSSLIAGNEEQYF.

CDR3: CAISLNNEQFF. CDR3 DNA: TGTGCCATCAGTCTTAACAATGAGCAGTTCTTC. The chain employs TRBV10-3 and TRBJ2-1; D ambiguous. Germline V gene sequence: CDR1 ENHRY, CDR2 SYGVKD. The CDR3 extends over 11 amino acids. V lost 5 bases and J lost 5, with 4 bases in between.

This clone was detected once. The chain uses TRBV7-3 and TRBJ2-1; D is possibly TRBD1 (5 bases). The ends were cut back, 5 bases at V and 4 bases at J, with 18 bases in the middle. The CDR3 runs 16 residues. CDR1 SGHTA and CDR2 FQGTGA come from the germline V gene. CDR3 sequence (DNA): TGTGCCAGCAGCCCAGGAAGGGGCACCGGGTACAATGAGCAGTTCTTC. Amino acids: CASSPGRGTGYNEQFF. The full variable domain, in which reference TRBV7-3 and TRBJ2-1 provide the parts outside the CDR3, is GAGVSQTPSNKVTEKGKYVELRCDPISGHTALYWYRQSLGQGPEFLIYFQGTGAADDSGLPNDRFFAVRPEGSVSTLKIQRTERGDSAVYLCASSPGRGTGYNEQFFGPGTRLTVL.